The 30 T cell receptor beta chains listed next were all sequenced from one sample in a study of shared clonotypes between healthy human individuals (dated by TCRdb to between 2020 and 2021). The library relied on the immunoSEQ multiplex PCR assay. TCRdb provides this immuneACCESS table in a form limited to in-frame rearrangements. Some clones are lacking; in checked studies, under half of them reflect an unresolved V gene, and why the rest are absent is not known. The sample data list about 450,000 clones, and roughly 85% of these were observed just once. The biggest ten clones account for less than 15% of the sample. Specimen: PBMCs. The receptors were sampled from a woman aged 40 to 50 in good health. Some clones in this sample may be carry-over from other donors' samples.

The chain links TRBV30 to TRBJ1-4; 7 nucleotides agree with TRBD1. V was clipped by 3 bases and J by 8 bases; unmatched bases: 12. The length of the CDR3 is 15 residues. The germline V gene has CDR1 GTSNPN and CDR2 SVGIG (reference sequence). The CDR3 bases are TGTGCCTGGAGAGGAGGACAGGAGGGATGGGAAAAACTGTTTTTT. Translation: CAWRGGQEGWEKLFF.

The rearrangement uses TRBV28 and TRBJ2-5; D gene unclear. Germline V gene sequence: CDR1 MDHEN, CDR2 SYDVKM. V shed 3 bases and J shed 3 bases, with 8 bases lying between them. CDR3 length equals 13 residues. Here the CDR3 DNA reads TGTGCCAGCAGTTTCATGAGAAAAGAGACCCAGTACTTC. Protein: CASSFMRKETQYF.

The chain is built from TRBV5-6 and TRBJ2-5; 8 nucleotides agree with TRBD1. V was pared by 2 bases and J by 4 bases, with 4 bases of the junction left unmatched. CDR3 length: 14 residues. Germline V gene sequence: CDR1 SGHDT, CDR2 YYEEEE. The CDR3 sequence is CASSFQGAPETQYF. CDR3 nucleotide sequence: TGTGCCAGCAGCTTTCAGGGGGCGCCAGAGACCCAGTACTTC.

V gene TRBV6-6 combines with J gene TRBJ1-4; tentative D call: TRBD1 (5 bases). V lost 7 bases and J 7 bases, leaving 16 bases between the germline ends. The length of the CDR3 is 14 residues. Per germline, CDR1 MNHNY and CDR2 SVGAGI (reference sequence). CDR3 sequence: CASKPAGGTEKLFF. The CDR3 DNA reads as TGTGCCAGCAAGCCAGCGGGGGGGACTGAAAAACTGTTTTTT.

The chain uses TRBV7-9 and TRBJ2-7; D possibly corresponds to TRBD2 (5 bases). Per the germline V gene, CDR1 is SEHNR and CDR2 is FQNEAQ (reference sequence). Trimming removed 1 base at V and 6 bases at J, with 10 bases between. The CDR3 sequence is 13 residues long. CDR3 sequence: CASSLEVGVEQYF. In nucleotides, the CDR3 is TGTGCCAGCAGCTTAGAGGTGGGAGTCGAGCAGTACTTC.

Details on this clone: The same CDR3 can be traced to other DNA sequences in this sample. The DNA for the CDR3 is TGCGCCAGTGGGCTCACCGGCCTGGCAAACACCATATATTTT. Encoded protein: CASGLTGLANTIYF. V and J are TRBV4-1 and TRBJ1-3; D is undetermined. Germline V lookup: CDR1 MGHRA, CDR2 YSYEKL. The V end lost 9 bases, the J end lost 6 bases, and 18 bases lay between the germline ends. The CDR3 consists of 14 residues.

The chain uses TRBV7-9 and TRBJ1-5; D uncertain. The better agreement between TRBJ2-3 and the DNA end casts doubt on the J call. Germline V gene sequence: CDR1 SEHNR, CDR2 FQNEAQ (reference sequence). The CDR3 covers 14 residues. The CDR3 bases are TGTGCCAGCAGCTTAGAATATAGCAATCAGCCCCAGTATTTT. Its protein product is CASSLEYSNQPQYF.

This clone was picked up a small number of times. This chain connects TRBV7-2 to TRBJ2-7, with D tentatively TRBD2 (6 bases). The V gene lost 1 base and the J gene lost 4 bases, with 14 bases spanning the gap. Looked up from germline, CDR1 is SGHTA and CDR2 is FQGNSA. There are 15 residues in the CDR3. CDR3 loop: CASSLVPGVGYEQYF. The CDR3 DNA reads TGTGCCAGCAGCTTAGTACCGGGAGTGGGGTACGAGCAGTACTTC.

The chain couples TRBV9 to TRBJ1-1, with 10 positions matching TRBD1. Germline V gives CDR1 SGDLS, CDR2 YYNGEE. Trimming took 4 bases from V and 1 from J; bases not matched to a gene: 4. CDR3 length equals 15 residues. CDR3 amino acids: CASSQGQGRNTEAFF. CDR3 bases: TGTGCCAGCAGCCAGGGACAGGGGCGGAACACTGAAGCTTTCTTT.

Only a few counts were recorded for this clone. V is TRBV19 and J is TRBJ1-2; perhaps TRBD1 as D (5 bases). Germline loops: CDR1 LNHDA, CDR2 SQIVND (reference sequence). The CDR3 sequence is 14 residues long. Trimming removed 8 bases at V and 3 bases at J, with 16 bases between. In nucleotides, the CDR3 is TGTGCCAGTCAAGGTGGGGCAGGACACTATGGCTACACCTTC. It encodes CASQGGAGHYGYTF.

This clone appeared a single time. The V call is TRBV27, the J call TRBJ2-3; 8 bases line up with TRBD2. Germline CDR1 is MNHEY and CDR2 is SMNVEV (reference sequence). The CDR3 loop spans 14 amino acids. Trimming cost V 8 bases and J 4 bases; bases outside gene matches: 8. CDR3 sequence: CASRVAGTSDTQYF. The CDR3, as DNA: TGTGCCAGCCGTGTAGCGGGAACGTCAGATACGCAGTATTTT.

The chain employs TRBV7-9 and TRBJ2-1; D is undetermined. Germline V gene data show CDR1 as SEHNR and CDR2 as FQNEAQ (reference sequence). The CDR3 is 13 residues long. Trimming pared 4 bases from V and 7 bases from J, leaving 11 bases between. CDR3 coding DNA: TGTGCCAGCAGCTGGACCCAAGGGAATGAGCAGTTCTTC. It yields the protein CASSWTQGNEQFF.

The chain has TRBV19 and TRBJ2-2; 8 positions match TRBD2. Germline values: CDR1 LNHDA, CDR2 SQIVND (reference sequence). The CDR3 consists of 17 residues. V shed 4 bases, J shed 6 bases, and the junction held 13 bases outside the gene matches. For the CDR3, the DNA is TGTGCCAGTAGTAAAGGCCTAGCGGGCCGATTGGCCGGGGAGCTGTTTTTT. Its protein is CASSKGLAGRLAGELFF. The full variable domain, rest sourced from reference TRBV19 and TRBJ2-2, is DGGITQSPKYLFRKEGQNVTLSCEQNLNHDAMYWYRQDPGQGLRLIYYSQIVNDFQKGDIAEGYSVSREKKESFPLTVTSAQKNPTAFYLCASSKGLAGRLAGELFFGEGSRLTVL.

The rearrangement joins TRBV18 to TRBJ1-4; D is perhaps TRBD1 (5 bases). The CDR3 has 13 amino acids. V gave up 2 bases and J gave up 7 bases, with 8 bases separating them. Germline V gene sequence: CDR1 KGHSH, CDR2 LQKENI. CDR3 nucleotide sequence: TGTGCCAGCTCACCAGTTCAGGGTGAAAAACTGTTTTTT. Translated, it gives CASSPVQGEKLFF.

This chain connects TRBV28 to TRBJ2-1; weak D call: TRBD1 (6 bases). Per germline, CDR1 MDHEN and CDR2 SYDVKM. The CDR3 length is 16 residues. V was clipped by 4 bases and J by 9 bases, with 22 bases between them. The CDR3 sequence is CASSSIKGVSQGEQFF. The CDR3, as DNA: TGTGCCAGCAGTTCCATTAAGGGGGTCTCCCAGGGTGAGCAGTTCTTC.

This clone came up a few times. The genes are TRBV29-1 and TRBJ2-5; D is uncertain. This CDR3 region has 10 residues. The germline V gene has CDR1 SQVTM and CDR2 ANQGSEA. The ends were cut back, 2 bases at V and 5 bases at J, with 3 bases in the middle. The CDR3: CSVERETQYF. CDR3 nucleotide sequence: TGCAGCGTTGAAAGGGAGACCCAGTACTTC.

The J gene is TRBJ1-4, the V gene TRBV5-1, with 8 bases that match TRBD1. Germline loops: CDR1 SGHRS, CDR2 YFSETQ. The J segment lost 4 bases and the V segment lost 0 bases, leaving 5 bases of the junction unmatched. This CDR3 is built from 16 residues. The CDR3 loop is CASSLAPGQGNEKLFF. CDR3 in DNA: TGCGCCAGCAGCTTGGCTCCAGGACAGGGTAATGAAAAACTGTTTTTT.

The V and J genes are TRBV29-1 and TRBJ2-7, with D perhaps matching TRBD1 or TRBD2 (6 bases each). CDR1 and CDR2 from the germline V gene are SQVTM and ANQGSEA. This CDR3 has 13 residues. Trimming took 6 bases from V and 0 from J, leaving 12 bases between them. CDR3 region: CSVVQGLSYEQYF. The DNA of the CDR3 is TGCAGCGTAGTACAGGGACTCTCCTACGAGCAGTACTTC.

This clone was picked up one time. The chain recombines TRBV2 with TRBJ2-1, with 7 bases fitting TRBD2. The CDR3 loop spans 12 amino acids. Germline CDR1 SNHLY, CDR2 FYNNEI. V lost 3 bases to trimming and J lost 9 bases; unmatched junction nucleotides: 2. CDR3 region: CASSDREGEQFF. Here the CDR3 DNA reads TGTGCCAGCAGTGATAGGGAGGGTGAGCAGTTCTTC.

The chain combines TRBV4-3 with TRBJ2-6, with no clear D. The V and J ends lost 3 bases and 0 bases respectively, with 9 bases between them. CDR3 length: 16 residues. CDR1 and CDR2 (germline): LGHNA, YSLEER. CDR3 region: CASSHGRTSGANVLTF. The DNA of the CDR3 is TGCGCCAGCAGCCATGGACGGACCTCTGGGGCCAACGTCCTGACTTTC.

This clone was seen a single time. The chain has TRBV28 and TRBJ2-7; D tentatively fits TRBD1 or TRBD2 (5 bases each). The CDR3 length is 12 residues. V dropped 3 bases and J dropped 6 bases, with 9 bases sitting between them. The germline gives CDR1 MDHEN, CDR2 SYDVKM. CDR3 sequence reads: CASSLVGGEQYF. The CDR3 DNA reads as TGTGCCAGCAGTTTGGTTGGGGGCGAGCAGTACTTC.

The chain has TRBV28 and TRBJ1-2; the D gene is possibly TRBD1 (5 bases). The CDR3 spans 15 residues. The V gene lost 7 bases and the J gene lost 4 bases, with 19 bases spanning the gap. CDR1 is MDHEN, CDR2 SYDVKM, per germline. As DNA, the CDR3 is TGTGCCAGCAAGCCCCCCGGGGGGGTAGCCTATGGCTACACCTTC. This sequence encodes CASKPPGGVAYGYTF.

The table lists this clone with a count of one. This rearrangement joins TRBV15 to TRBJ1-5, with 7 nucleotides matching TRBD1. The germline V gene encodes CDR1 LNHNV and CDR2 YYDKDF (reference sequence). J was trimmed by 7 bases and V by 4 bases; bases with no gene match: 10. The CDR3 is 15 residues long. CDR3 nucleotides: TGTGCCACCAGCACCCCAGGGGGGTCCGGCCAGCCCCAGCATTTT. As protein: CATSTPGGSGQPQHF.

This chain uses TRBV5-1 with TRBJ1-5; D might be TRBD1 (5 bases). The germline V gene has CDR1 SGHRS and CDR2 YFSETQ. V was trimmed by 0 bases and J by 5 bases, leaving 12 bases between them. CDR3 length: 15 residues. The CDR3 loop is CASSLGLRGDQPQHF. The CDR3 DNA reads as TGCGCCAGCAGCTTGGGGCTCCGGGGGGATCAGCCCCAGCATTTT.

The chain is built from TRBV28 and TRBJ1-2, with 7 bases that match TRBD1. This CDR3 comprises 14 residues. The V gene's germline CDR1 is MDHEN and CDR2 SYDVKM. Trimming took 6 bases from V and 7 from J; bases not matched to a gene: 11. CDR3 in DNA: TGTGCCAGCAGCGAACAGGGGTGGGTAGGTGGCTACACCTTC. Translation gives CASSEQGWVGGYTF.

A remark on this clone: The sample holds other DNA sequences that translate to the same CDR3. The rearrangement joins TRBV2 to TRBJ2-5; 7 nucleotides match TRBD1. Germline V gene lookup returns CDR1 SNHLY and CDR2 FYNNEI. The V segment lost 6 bases and the J segment 4 bases; nucleotides outside the gene matches: 5. The CDR3 runs to 13 residues. The CDR3 loop reads CASRTGLGETQYF. CDR3 bases: TGTGCCAGCAGGACAGGGTTGGGAGAGACCCAGTACTTC.

This chain connects TRBV6-5 to TRBJ1-2; no clear D. The V end was cut by 6 bases, the J end by 0 bases, with 8 bases between. This CDR3 is 13 amino acids long. CDR1 is MNHEY, CDR2 SVGAGI, per germline. The CDR3: CASSPTSNYGYTF. Here the CDR3 DNA reads TGTGCCAGCAGCCCTACATCTAACTATGGCTACACCTTC.

V usage is TRBV28 and J usage is TRBJ2-7; the match to TRBD1 covers 7 bases. Per the germline V gene, CDR1 is MDHEN and CDR2 is SYDVKM. CDR3 length equals 18 residues. The V segment lost 5 bases and the J segment 4 bases; nucleotides outside the gene matches: 20. CDR3 DNA: TGTGCCAGCAGTGGCTACATCTGGACAGGAACTCGCCGATACGAGCAGTACTTC. It encodes CASSGYIWTGTRRYEQYF.

A remark on this clone: The junction departs from germline at one end; a sequencing error may be responsible. This chain joins TRBV2 and TRBJ2-2; possible D gene TRBD2, 6 bases. The CDR3 contains 15 residues. Germline CDR1 reads SNHLY; CDR2 reads FYNNEI. Here the CDR3 reads CASREGTGGTGELFF. The CDR3 DNA is TGTGCCAGCAGGGAAGGGACTGGAGGAACCGGGGAGCTGTTTTTT. Together with reference TRBV2 and TRBJ2-2, the CDR3 gives the full variable domain: EPEVTQTPSHQVTQMGQEVILRCVPISNHLYFYWYRQILGQKVEFLVSFYNNEISEKSEIFDDQFSVERPDGSNFTLKIRSTKLEDSAMYFCASREGTGGTGELFFGEGSRLTVL.

The DNA for the CDR3 is TGTGCCAGCAGGCGGGACTTCACAACTAATGAAAAACTGTTTTTT. Translating it yields CASRRDFTTNEKLFF. The J gene is TRBJ1-4, the V gene TRBV2; a possible D gene is TRBD1 (5 bases). The germline V gene encodes CDR1 SNHLY and CDR2 FYNNEI. The V end was cut by 6 bases, the J end by 0 bases, with 11 bases between. There are 15 residues in the CDR3.